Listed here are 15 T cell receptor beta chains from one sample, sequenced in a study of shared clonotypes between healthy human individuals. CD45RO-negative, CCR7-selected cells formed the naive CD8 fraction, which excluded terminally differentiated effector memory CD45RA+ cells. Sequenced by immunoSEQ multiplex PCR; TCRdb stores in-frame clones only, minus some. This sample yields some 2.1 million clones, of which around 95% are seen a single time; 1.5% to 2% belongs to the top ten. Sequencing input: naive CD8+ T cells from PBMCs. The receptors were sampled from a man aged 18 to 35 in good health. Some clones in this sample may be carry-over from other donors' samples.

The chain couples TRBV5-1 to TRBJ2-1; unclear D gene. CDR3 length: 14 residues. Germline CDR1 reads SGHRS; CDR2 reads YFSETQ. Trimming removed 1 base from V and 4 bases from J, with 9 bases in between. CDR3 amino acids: CASSLKPEYNEQFF. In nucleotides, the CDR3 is TGCGCCAGCAGCTTGAAACCGGAGTACAATGAGCAGTTCTTC.

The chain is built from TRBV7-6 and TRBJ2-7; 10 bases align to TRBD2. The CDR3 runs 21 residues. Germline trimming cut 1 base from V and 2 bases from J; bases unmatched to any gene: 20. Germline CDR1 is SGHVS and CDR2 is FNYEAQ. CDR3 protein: CASSLDPTRTSGRPMAYEQYF. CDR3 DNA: TGTGCCAGCAGCTTAGACCCCACCAGGACTAGCGGTCGACCTATGGCCTACGAGCAGTACTTC. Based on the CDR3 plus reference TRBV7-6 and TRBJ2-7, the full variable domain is GAGVSQSPRYKVTKRGQDVALRCDPISGHVSLYWYRQALGQGPEFLTYFNYEAQQDKSGLPNDRFSAERPEGSISTLTIQRTEQRDSAMYRCASSLDPTRTSGRPMAYEQYFGPGTRLTVT.

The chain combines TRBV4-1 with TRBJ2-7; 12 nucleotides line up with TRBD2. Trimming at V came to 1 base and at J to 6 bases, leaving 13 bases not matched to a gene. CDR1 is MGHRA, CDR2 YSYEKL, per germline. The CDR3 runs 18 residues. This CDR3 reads CASSQGLGLAGYSSEQYF. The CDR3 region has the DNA TGCGCCAGCAGCCAAGGCCTCGGACTAGCGGGATACAGCTCCGAGCAGTACTTC.

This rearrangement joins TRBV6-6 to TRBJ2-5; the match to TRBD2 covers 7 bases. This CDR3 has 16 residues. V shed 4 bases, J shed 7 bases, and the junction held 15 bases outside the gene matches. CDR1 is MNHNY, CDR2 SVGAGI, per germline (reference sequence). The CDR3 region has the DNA TGTGCCAGCAGTTCGGACTTCGGGACTACCGATCGGACCCAGTACTTC. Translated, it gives CASSSDFGTTDRTQYF.

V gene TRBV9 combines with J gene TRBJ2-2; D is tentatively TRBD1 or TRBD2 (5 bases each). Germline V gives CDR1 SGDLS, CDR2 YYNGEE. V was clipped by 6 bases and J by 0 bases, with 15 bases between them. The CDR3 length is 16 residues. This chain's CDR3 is CASTGTLLPNTGELFF. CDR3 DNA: TGTGCCAGCACCGGGACGTTGCTCCCGAACACCGGGGAGCTGTTTTTT.

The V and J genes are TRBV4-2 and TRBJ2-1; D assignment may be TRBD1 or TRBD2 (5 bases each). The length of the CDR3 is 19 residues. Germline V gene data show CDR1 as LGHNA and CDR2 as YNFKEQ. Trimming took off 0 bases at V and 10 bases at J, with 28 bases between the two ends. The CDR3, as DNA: TGTGCCAGCAGCCAAGAAGTTGTCGGACTTACGGTGGGGGTAGGGGAGCAGTTCTTC. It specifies CASSQEVVGLTVGVGEQFF.

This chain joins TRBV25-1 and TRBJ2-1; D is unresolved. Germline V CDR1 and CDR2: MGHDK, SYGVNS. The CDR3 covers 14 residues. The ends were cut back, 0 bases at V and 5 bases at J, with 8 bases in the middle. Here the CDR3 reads CASSEYEVDNEQFF. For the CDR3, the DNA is TGTGCCAGCAGTGAATATGAGGTGGACAATGAGCAGTTCTTC. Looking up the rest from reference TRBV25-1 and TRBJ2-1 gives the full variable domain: EADIYQTPRYLVIGTGKKITLECSQTMGHDKMYWYQQDPGMELHLIHYSYGVNSTEKGDLSSESTVSRIRTEHFPLTLESARPSHTSQYLCASSEYEVDNEQFFGPGTRLTVL.

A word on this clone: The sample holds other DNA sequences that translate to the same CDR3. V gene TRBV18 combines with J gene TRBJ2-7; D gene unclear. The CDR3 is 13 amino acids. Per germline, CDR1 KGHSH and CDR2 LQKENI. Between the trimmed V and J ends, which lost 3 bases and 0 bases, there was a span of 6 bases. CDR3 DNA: TGTGCCAGCTCACCCCCCGCCTCCTACGAGCAGTACTTC. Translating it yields CASSPPASYEQYF. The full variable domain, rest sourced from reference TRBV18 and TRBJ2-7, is NAGVMQNPRHLVRRRGQEARLRCSPMKGHSHVYWYRQLPEEGLKFMVYLQKENIIDESGMPKERFSAEFPKEGPSILRIQQVVRGDSAAYFCASSPPASYEQYFGPGTRLTVT.

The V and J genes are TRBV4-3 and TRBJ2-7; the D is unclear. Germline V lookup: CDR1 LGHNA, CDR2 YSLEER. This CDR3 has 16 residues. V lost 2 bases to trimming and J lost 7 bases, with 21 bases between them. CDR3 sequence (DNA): TGCGCCAGCAGCCAATCTCAGGCTAGTGGGTTTTTAGAGCAGTACTTC. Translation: CASSQSQASGFLEQYF.

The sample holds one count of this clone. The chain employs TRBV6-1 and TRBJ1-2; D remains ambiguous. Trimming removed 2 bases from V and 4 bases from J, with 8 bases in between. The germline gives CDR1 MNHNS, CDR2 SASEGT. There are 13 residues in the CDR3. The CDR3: CASSETVFYGYTF. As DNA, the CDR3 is TGTGCCAGCAGTGAAACAGTCTTCTATGGCTACACCTTC.

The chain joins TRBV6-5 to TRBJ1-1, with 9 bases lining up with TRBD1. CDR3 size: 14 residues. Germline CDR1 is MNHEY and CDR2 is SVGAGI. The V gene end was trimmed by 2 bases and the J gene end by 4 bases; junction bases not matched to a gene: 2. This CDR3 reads CASSYGTGTTEAFF. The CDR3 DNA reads TGTGCCAGCAGTTACGGGACAGGGACCACTGAAGCTTTCTTT.

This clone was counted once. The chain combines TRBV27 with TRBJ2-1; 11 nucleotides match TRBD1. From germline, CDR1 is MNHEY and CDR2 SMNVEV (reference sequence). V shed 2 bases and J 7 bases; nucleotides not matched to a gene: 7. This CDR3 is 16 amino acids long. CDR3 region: CASSLITDRGRNEQFF. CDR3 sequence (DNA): TGTGCCAGCAGTTTAATTACGGACAGGGGGCGGAATGAGCAGTTCTTC.

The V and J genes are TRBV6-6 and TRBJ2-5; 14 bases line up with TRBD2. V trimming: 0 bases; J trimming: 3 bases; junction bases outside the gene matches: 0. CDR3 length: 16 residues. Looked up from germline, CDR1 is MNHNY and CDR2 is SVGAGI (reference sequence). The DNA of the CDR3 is TGTGCCAGCAGTTACTCGGGACTAGCGGGAGAAGAGACCCAGTACTTC. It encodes CASSYSGLAGEETQYF.

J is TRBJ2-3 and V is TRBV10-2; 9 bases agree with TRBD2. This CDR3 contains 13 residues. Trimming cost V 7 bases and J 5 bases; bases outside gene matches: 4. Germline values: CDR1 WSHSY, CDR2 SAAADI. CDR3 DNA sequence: TGCGCCAGCACCGGGACTAGCTTAGATACGCAGTATTTT. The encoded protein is CASTGTSLDTQYF.

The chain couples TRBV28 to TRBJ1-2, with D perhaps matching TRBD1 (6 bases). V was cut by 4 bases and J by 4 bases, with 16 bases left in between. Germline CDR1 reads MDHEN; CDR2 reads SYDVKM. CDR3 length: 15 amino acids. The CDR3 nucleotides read TGTGCCAGCAGTTCTCAGGTTGAAGGGGGCTATGGCTACACCTTC. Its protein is CASSSQVEGGYGYTF.